This TCR beta chain was sequenced for a study of siplizumab effects on memory and regulatory T cells. In the case of this clone: The antigen remains unidentified.

Regarding the study as a whole: For mappable alloreactive CD4+ clones, the mean Treg-derived fraction was around 66% with siplizumab and 26.9% in controls.

Produced via immunoSEQ multiplex PCR; TCRdb's table is partial and in-frame only. The sample lists 100,000 or so clones; less than 95% were seen once. The CDR3 runs 13 residues. Per the germline V gene, CDR1 is SGHAT and CDR2 is FQNNGV. V lost 3 bases and J 7 bases, leaving 13 bases between the germline ends. The chain recombines TRBV11-2 with TRBJ2-7; no definite D call. This sequence originates from a human donor in good health. The sample comprised non-Treg CD4+ T cells sorted from blood. In nucleotides, the CDR3 is TGTGCCAGCAGCTTCGAAGGGTTGGGAGAGCAGTACTTC. Translation: CASSFEGLGEQYF.